Listed below are T cell receptor beta chains from one sample, sequenced in a study of regulatory dendritic cells for organ transplantation. TCRdb's copy holds only in-frame clones and misses some; the assay was immunoSEQ multiplex PCR. Seen here are fewer than 40,000 clones, around nine tenths observed once, and the top ten hold about 0.11%. Sequenced: naive CD8+ T cells from blood. These receptors were obtained from a human donor in good health. The CDR3 runs from the conserved cysteine through the conserved F or W. The D gene is left open where the match is weak. Clone size is not always given. Where it is, it says once, few, many or a class for expanded clones.

cdr3_nt: TGTGCCAGCAGCTTGGGGACCGGTGAGCAGTTCTTC
cdr3_aa: CASSLGTGEQFF
clone_size: .
d_call: .
j_call: TRBJ2-1
v_call: TRBV5-6

cdr3_nt: TGTGCCAGCAGCTTAGATCAGGAGACAGGGGGCACAGATACGCAGTATTTT
cdr3_aa: CASSLDQETGGTDTQYF
clone_size: .
d_call: TRBD1
j_call: TRBJ2-3
v_call: TRBV7-2

cdr3_nt: TGCGCCAGCAGCCATGATGGGCCGGGCGATGAGCAGTTCTTC
cdr3_aa: CASSHDGPGDEQFF
clone_size: .
d_call: .
j_call: TRBJ2-1
v_call: TRBV4-1

cdr3_nt: TGTGCCAGTAGTATTCCAGAAAGACAGGGGGCTAGCGGGGAATCTTCCGGCATAGATACGCAGTATTTT
cdr3_aa: CASSIPERQGASGESSGIDTQYF
clone_size: once
d_call: .
j_call: TRBJ2-3
v_call: TRBV19

cdr3_nt: TGTGCCAGTAGCTGGTCCGAAAACTATGGCTACACCTTC
cdr3_aa: CASSWSENYGYTF
clone_size: once
d_call: .
j_call: TRBJ1-2
v_call: TRBV19

cdr3_nt: TGTGCCAGCAGCTCTAGCGGGAGGGCCCGGTGGAATGAGCAGTTCTTC
cdr3_aa: CASSSSGRARWNEQFF
clone_size: .
d_call: TRBD2
j_call: TRBJ2-1
v_call: TRBV11-2

cdr3_nt: TGTGCCAGCAGCCAAGAGGCGTGGACAGGCGCCTATGGCTACACCTTC
cdr3_aa: CASSQEAWTGAYGYTF
clone_size: .
d_call: TRBD1
j_call: TRBJ1-2
v_call: TRBV4-2

cdr3_nt: TGTGCCAGCAGTTACTCGACAGGCCTCTCCTACGAGCAGTACTTC
cdr3_aa: CASSYSTGLSYEQYF
clone_size: once
d_call: .
j_call: TRBJ2-7
v_call: TRBV6-5

cdr3_nt: TGTGCCAGCAGCGCGGGACAGGGAGGTTCACCCCTCCACTTT
cdr3_aa: CASSAGQGGSPLHF
clone_size: .
d_call: TRBD1
j_call: TRBJ1-6
v_call: TRBV7-9

cdr3_nt: TGTGCCAGCAGTGATCCGAGACAGGGGGCTTACAATGAGCAGTTCTTC
cdr3_aa: CASSDPRQGAYNEQFF
clone_size: .
d_call: TRBD1
j_call: TRBJ2-1
v_call: TRBV25-1

cdr3_nt: TGTGCCAGCAGTAACCTCCGGGGGGCCGGAGAGACCGGGGAGCTGTTTTTT
cdr3_aa: CASSNLRGAGETGELFF
clone_size: once
d_call: .
j_call: TRBJ2-2
v_call: TRBV7-9

cdr3_nt: TGTGCCTGGAGGCCACCGGGACCTCGCGGCTACACCTTC
cdr3_aa: CAWRPPGPRGYTF
clone_size: .
d_call: .
j_call: TRBJ1-2
v_call: TRBV30

cdr3_nt: TGTGCTAGTGGACGGGGGGCCACAGATACGCAGTATTTT
cdr3_aa: CASGRGATDTQYF
clone_size: once
d_call: .
j_call: TRBJ2-3
v_call: TRBV12-5

cdr3_nt: TGTGCCAGCAGTTTTGGGACAGGGGGCAAGGGCTACACCTTC
cdr3_aa: CASSFGTGGKGYTF
clone_size: .
d_call: TRBD1
j_call: TRBJ1-2
v_call: TRBV28

cdr3_nt: TGTGCCAGCAGTTCTTCTTTTCAGGATTACCAAGAGACCCAGTACTTC
cdr3_aa: CASSSSFQDYQETQYF
clone_size: .
d_call: .
j_call: TRBJ2-5
v_call: TRBV28

cdr3_nt: TGTGCCAGCAGTTTATGGACTAGCCCATCGCAGGAGCAGTACTTC
cdr3_aa: CASSLWTSPSQEQYF
clone_size: .
d_call: TRBD2
j_call: TRBJ2-7
v_call: TRBV27